What follows describes a single T cell receptor beta chain. As yet, its antigen is unknown. With 60 Vbeta and 13 Jbeta primers, the PCR was carried out. Some clones are missing from TCRdb's copy, which holds only in-frame ones; the method was immunoSEQ multiplex PCR. The repertoire includes 150,000 to 200,000 clones, roughly 72% of them detected once, and roughly 2.1% sits in the top ten. The data were obtained in a study of cytomegalovirus exposure and HLA in healthy donors. CDR3 size: 15 residues. J was trimmed by 2 bases and V by 1 base; bases with no gene match: 4. CDR1 and CDR2 (germline): ENHRY, SYGVKD. Findings of the study overall: Cytomegalovirus association was assigned to around 150 TCR beta chains.

The sequenced sample consisted of PBMCs. The chain is built from TRBV10-3 and TRBJ1-1, with TRBD1 matching over 7 bases. This clonotype was obtained from a woman aged 25 to 39 in good health and CMV-seropositive. The CDR3 nucleotides read TGTGCCATCAGTGAGTGGTCAGGGGGTAACACTGAAGCTTTCTTT. Its translation is CAISEWSGGNTEAFF.